What follows are 4 T cell receptor beta chains derived from one specimen sequenced in a study of post-analysis software for immune sequencing data. Notes on the study in general: In patients, TRBV5-6, TRBV5-1 and TRBV20-1 belonged to about five TRBV segments found more frequently than in controls.

No antigen has been assigned to these receptors. Prepared libraries of TCR beta cDNA carried unique molecular identifiers. TCRdb ran MiXCR on the PCR reads and lists one entry per CDR3 protein. The sample has some 700,000 distinct CDR3 sequences, 59% seen once; the top ten hold 11%. The source material was blood. These receptors came from a girl between 2 and 10 years old with multiple sclerosis.

This chain uses TRBV7-2 with TRBJ2-2; tentatively, D is TRBD1 (5 bases). CDR3 length: 16 residues. From germline, CDR1 is SGHTA and CDR2 FQGNSA. Trimming pared 7 bases from V and 4 bases from J, leaving 19 bases between. CDR3 in amino acids: CASTSTRAQPTGELFF. In DNA, the CDR3 is TGTGCCAGCACCTCCACCAGGGCGCAGCCCACCGGGGAGCTGTTTTTT.

This clonotype was seen a single time. The chain recombines TRBV12-5 with TRBJ1-5, with a tentative D call TRBD1 (6 bases). V gave up 5 bases and J gave up 1 base, with 9 bases separating them. Germline V CDR1 and CDR2: LGHNT, FRNRAP. This CDR3 spans 14 amino acids. CDR3 coding DNA: TGTGCTAGTGGTCTGACAGGCAGCAATCAGCCCCAGCATTTT. Protein product: CASGLTGSNQPQHF.

This clonotype was detected only a few times. The chain couples TRBV28 to TRBJ2-7; 10 bases are shared with TRBD2. This CDR3 is 14 amino acids long. Germline V CDR1 and CDR2: MDHEN, SYDVKM. J lost 3 bases, V lost 5 bases, and 4 bases had no gene match. Here the CDR3 DNA reads TGTGCCAGCAGTCAACTAGCGGGAAGCTACGAGCAGTACTTC. Its translation is CASSQLAGSYEQYF.

This chain joins TRBV10-3 and TRBJ2-5; D might be TRBD1 or TRBD2, each matching 5 bases. V was shortened by 4 bases and J by 5 bases, with 8 bases between the two germline ends. CDR3 size: 12 residues. Germline V gives CDR1 ENHRY, CDR2 SYGVKD. CDR3 bases: TGTGCCATCAGTGGGGGGACGGAGACCCAGTACTTC. It yields the protein CAISGGTETQYF.